This TCR beta chain was documented in a study of blood T cell repertoires in COVID-19. Sequencing used immunoSEQ multiplex PCR; TCRdb keeps in-frame clones, though not all of them. The table lists about 69,000 clones, less than 95% of them singletons. Sequencing used peripheral blood. The TCR sequence derives from a woman under 30 with acute or convalescent COVID-19.

CDR3 nucleotide sequence: TGTGCCAGCAGCCAGGACAGGAGCAATCAGCCCCAGCATTTT. This gives the protein CASSQDRSNQPQHF. The chain links TRBV5-5 to TRBJ1-5; 7 nucleotides match TRBD1. Trimming at V came to 4 bases and at J to 1 base, leaving 2 bases not matched to a gene. CDR1 and CDR2 (germline): SGHKS, YYEKEE (reference sequence). This CDR3 comprises 14 residues.